The rows below give T cell receptor beta chains drawn from one sample of a study of T-cell reconstitution after alpha-beta-depleted transplantation in children. One entry per CDR3 protein results from TCRdb running MiXCR on the PCR reads. The data hold 100,000 or so distinct CDR3 sequences, with 5% to 6% observed a single time. Here the sequenced sample was PBMCs, mostly from graft donor cells, taken 60 days after TCRalphabeta/CD19-depleted stem cell transplant. The receptor source for this set is a female patient aged 2 to 10 who had a stem cell transplant for Fanconi anemia, so the T cells may come from the graft donor. The CDR3 runs from the conserved cysteine through the conserved F or W. D genes are given only for firm matches. Size is stated for part of the rows, as once, few or many counts, or as a class when the clone is expanded.

size: many
J: TRBJ1-4
V: TRBV15
D: -
DNA: TGTGCCACCAGCAGAGAACGGCTAACTAATGAAAAACTGTTTTTT
CDR3: CATSRERLTNEKLFF

size: few
J: TRBJ2-7
V: TRBV27
D: TRBD2
DNA: TGTGCCAGCAAACAGCTAGGCGGGAGCCCCTACTACGAGCAGTACTTC
CDR3: CASKQLGGSPYYEQYF

size: few
J: TRBJ2-7
V: TRBV28
D: -
DNA: TGTGCCAGCAGCAGTCGGGGCGGGGACAGCTCCTACGAGCAGTACTTC
CDR3: CASSSRGGDSSYEQYF

size: -
J: TRBJ2-5
V: TRBV11-3
D: TRBD2
DNA: TGTGCCAGCAGCCTTTGGGGAGGGGTTGGAGAGACCCAGTACTTC
CDR3: CASSLWGGVGETQYF

size: many
J: TRBJ2-4
V: TRBV10-3
D: -
DNA: TGTGCCATCAGGGATACGGGACCGCCAGCCAAAAACATTCAGTACTTC
CDR3: CAIRDTGPPAKNIQYF

size: many
J: TRBJ2-3
V: TRBV5-1
D: TRBD2
DNA: TGCGCCAGCAGCTTGGGGGACTACACAGATACGCAGTATTTT
CDR3: CASSLGDYTDTQYF

size: few
J: TRBJ2-3
V: TRBV5-1
D: -
DNA: TGCGCCAGCAGGTTGCAACCAGGCACAGATACGCAGTATTTT
CDR3: CASRLQPGTDTQYF

size: many
J: TRBJ2-7
V: TRBV25-1
D: TRBD2
DNA: TGTGCCAGCAGTGCGGGAACTAGCGGGAGGAACTACGAGCAGTACTTC
CDR3: CASSAGTSGRNYEQYF

size: many
J: TRBJ2-5
V: TRBV10-3
D: TRBD1
DNA: TGTGCCATCAGTGGCAGGGGGGAGACCCAGTACTTC
CDR3: CAISGRGETQYF

size: few
J: TRBJ2-5
V: TRBV11-2
D: -
DNA: TGTGCCAGCAGCTTAACTCGGCTAGGAGGAGAGACCCAGTACTTC
CDR3: CASSLTRLGGETQYF

size: many
J: TRBJ1-5
V: TRBV7-2
D: TRBD1
DNA: TGTGCCAGCAGCCGGGACAGGGGAACTAATCAGCCCCAGCATTTT
CDR3: CASSRDRGTNQPQHF

size: few
J: TRBJ2-7
V: TRBV20-1
D: TRBD1
DNA: TGCAGTGCTGGGAATGGACAGGGTCTCCACGAGCAGTACTTC
CDR3: CSAGNGQGLHEQYF

size: many
J: TRBJ2-1
V: TRBV20-1
D: TRBD2
DNA: TGCAGTGCTAGGACGCTAGCGGGAGTCGGCAATGAGCAGTTCTTC
CDR3: CSARTLAGVGNEQFF

size: many
J: TRBJ2-1
V: TRBV7-3
D: TRBD2
DNA: TGTGCCAGCAGCTTAATAGGTCTAGCGGGAGGAGGCTATGAGCAGTTCTTC
CDR3: CASSLIGLAGGGYEQFF

size: few
J: TRBJ2-2
V: TRBV12-3/TRBV12-4
D: -
DNA: TGTGCCAGTGACTACAGGAACACCGGGGAGCTGTTTTTT
CDR3: CASDYRNTGELFF

size: few
J: TRBJ2-1
V: TRBV14
D: TRBD2
DNA: TGTGCCAGCAGCCAAGATGTAGCGGGAAAGGAGTTCTTC
CDR3: CASSQDVAGKEFF

size: few
J: TRBJ2-1
V: TRBV10-3
D: TRBD1
DNA: TGTGCCATCGGGACAGGGGGGAACAATGAGCAGTTCTTC
CDR3: CAIGTGGNNEQFF

size: many
J: TRBJ1-1
V: TRBV28
D: -
DNA: TGTGCCAGCAGTTCCCGACCGTTTGAAGCTTTCTTT
CDR3: CASSSRPFEAFF

size: few
J: TRBJ2-6
V: TRBV10-3
D: -
DNA: TGTGCCACCCAGGGTCAAAGTCCGGAGACCTCTGGGGCCAACGTCCTGACTTTC
CDR3: CATQGQSPETSGANVLTF

size: -
J: TRBJ2-7
V: TRBV2
D: -
DNA: TGTGCCAGCAGGGATAGCGGACGACTCTCCTACGAGCAGTACTTC
CDR3: CASRDSGRLSYEQYF

size: many
J: TRBJ1-5
V: TRBV12-3/TRBV12-4
D: -
DNA: TGTGCCAGCAGTTTACTCACAGATAGCAATCAGCCCCAGCATTTT
CDR3: CASSLLTDSNQPQHF

size: -
J: TRBJ2-7
V: TRBV5-1
D: -
DNA: TGCGCCAGCAGCCCCTATTCTGACAGTCACTACGAGCAGTACTTC
CDR3: CASSPYSDSHYEQYF

size: many
J: TRBJ2-7
V: TRBV11-2
D: -
DNA: TGTGCCAGCAGGGACACGAATGACAGGCACGAGCAGTACTTC
CDR3: CASRDTNDRHEQYF

size: few
J: TRBJ2-6
V: TRBV7-9
D: TRBD1
DNA: TGTGCCAGCAGCCCCTTTCGAGACAGGGATTACTCTGGGGCCAACGTCCTGACTTTC
CDR3: CASSPFRDRDYSGANVLTF

size: many
J: TRBJ2-2
V: TRBV10-1
D: -
DNA: TGCGCCAGCAGTAACGGGGGTGGGAACACCGGGGAGCTGTTTTTT
CDR3: CASSNGGGNTGELFF

size: -
J: TRBJ1-1
V: TRBV28
D: -
DNA: TGTGCCAGCAGTCGGACCTCCTTGAACACTGAAGCTTTCTTT
CDR3: CASSRTSLNTEAFF

size: many
J: TRBJ2-1
V: TRBV12-3/TRBV12-4
D: TRBD2
DNA: TGTGCCAGCAGCCCTCTAGCGGGACAATACAATGAGCAGTTCTTC
CDR3: CASSPLAGQYNEQFF

size: many
J: TRBJ1-2
V: TRBV2
D: TRBD1
DNA: TGTGCCAGCAGTCCCGGGACAGGGGAGGGTTGGCATGGCTACACCTTC
CDR3: CASSPGTGEGWHGYTF

size: many
J: TRBJ2-3
V: TRBV21-1
D: -
DNA: TGTGCCAGCAGCAATTGCGGACAGGGCCCAGATACGCAGTATTTT
CDR3: CASSNCGQGPDTQYF

size: many
J: TRBJ2-5
V: TRBV28
D: TRBD2
DNA: TGTGCCAGCGGGACTACCCGGAACCAGTACTTC
CDR3: CASGTTRNQYF

size: many
J: TRBJ2-2
V: TRBV9
D: TRBD2
DNA: TGTGCCAGCAGCGCCGGGACTAGCGGGTTTTGGATCGGGGAGCTGTTTTTT
CDR3: CASSAGTSGFWIGELFF

size: many
J: TRBJ2-3
V: TRBV6-5
D: -
DNA: TGTGCCAGCAGTTACGGACTGGCGGGGCGCACAGATACGCAGTATTTT
CDR3: CASSYGLAGRTDTQYF

size: many
J: TRBJ2-7
V: TRBV7-9
D: -
DNA: TGTGCCAGCGGCCCGGGCGACGGAGGATACTACGAGCAGTACTTC
CDR3: CASGPGDGGYYEQYF

size: many
J: TRBJ1-1
V: TRBV7-9
D: -
DNA: TGTGCCAGCAGCGTGTGGGAAAGGAACACTGAAGCTTTCTTT
CDR3: CASSVWERNTEAFF

size: many
J: TRBJ1-1
V: TRBV25-1
D: -
DNA: TGTGCCAGCAGTGAATACGGGACTGCTGGGAACACTGAAGCTTTCTTT
CDR3: CASSEYGTAGNTEAFF

size: many
J: TRBJ2-1
V: TRBV20-1
D: TRBD1
DNA: TGCAGTGCTAGAGACCGGGACAGAAATTACAATGAGCAGTTCTTC
CDR3: CSARDRDRNYNEQFF

size: -
J: TRBJ1-2
V: TRBV3-1
D: TRBD1
DNA: TGTGCCAGCAGCCATTACGACAGGGATGGCTACACCTTC
CDR3: CASSHYDRDGYTF

size: many
J: TRBJ2-6
V: TRBV28
D: -
DNA: TGTGCCAGCAGTTTATTTTCCAGTTGGGGTACTGGGGCCAACGTCCTGACTTTC
CDR3: CASSLFSSWGTGANVLTF

size: many
J: TRBJ2-7
V: TRBV6-5
D: TRBD2
DNA: TGTGCCAGCAAACTAAGCGGGGGCGAGCAGTACTTC
CDR3: CASKLSGGEQYF

size: many
J: TRBJ2-7
V: TRBV4-1
D: -
DNA: TGCGCCAGCAGCCAAGATCTTGGGCGGAAGTTCTCCTACGAGCAGTACTTC
CDR3: CASSQDLGRKFSYEQYF

size: many
J: TRBJ2-7
V: TRBV27
D: -
DNA: TGTGCCAGCCGCCGGACAGAGCTCTACGAGCAGTACTTC
CDR3: CASRRTELYEQYF

size: many
J: TRBJ2-7
V: TRBV2
D: -
DNA: TGTGCCAGCAGTGAAGCGGGGGGTAGGAGCTCCTACGAGCAGTACTTC
CDR3: CASSEAGGRSSYEQYF

size: many
J: TRBJ2-2
V: TRBV9
D: -
DNA: TGTGCCAGCAGCACCCCACCGAACACCGGGGAGCTGTTTTTT
CDR3: CASSTPPNTGELFF

size: few
J: TRBJ2-7
V: TRBV29-1
D: -
DNA: TGCAGCGTTAGGGGACCTTCCTACGAGCAGTACTTC
CDR3: CSVRGPSYEQYF

size: many
J: TRBJ2-1
V: TRBV24-1
D: -
DNA: TGTGCCACCAGTGTAGCACCCTCCTACAATGAGCAGTTCTTC
CDR3: CATSVAPSYNEQFF